These 9 T cell receptor beta chains share one sample of origin, sequenced in a study of neurological immune-mediated disorders (dated by TCRdb to about 2019). The library was made by 5' RACE. Sequencing relied on an Illumina HiSeq 2500. TCRdb reran the public reads through fastp at Q25 and MiXCR, keeping productive beta chains. Each CDR3 protein appears once, grouped with its most common genes and DNA. This sample is represented by approximately 58,000 distinct CDR3 sequences; roughly 11% of them were singletons. In total, the top ten clones hold 1.5% to 2% of the sample. Sequencing was performed on PBMCs. Receptor source: a man in his sixties in good health.

V and J are TRBV6-6 and TRBJ1-5, with D maybe TRBD1 (5 bases). Germline CDR1 reads MNHNY; CDR2 reads SVGAGI (reference sequence). The germline V and J ends were trimmed by 9 bases and 5 bases, with 17 bases remaining between them. The CDR3 has 14 residues. The CDR3, as DNA: TGTGCCAGAAGCTTGGAGCAGGGTCATCAGCCCCAGCATTTT. Translation gives CARSLEQGHQPQHF.

The chain has TRBV6-6 and TRBJ2-1, with TRBD2 matching over 8 bases. Germline V gene lookup returns CDR1 MNHNY and CDR2 SVGAGI (reference sequence). With 7 bases clipped from V and 0 bases from J, the junction kept 11 bases outside the gene matches. The CDR3 covers 17 residues. The chain's CDR3 is CASTPVGGGTSYNEQFF. CDR3 bases: TGTGCCAGCACTCCAGTGGGCGGGGGGACCTCCTACAATGAGCAGTTCTTC.

This clonotype was found many times. V gene TRBV12-3 or TRBV12-4 combines with J gene TRBJ1-1; 8 nucleotides match TRBD1. The CDR3 totals 17 residues. The J segment lost 4 bases and the V segment lost 4 bases, leaving 14 bases of the junction unmatched. CDR3 protein: CASSSDRGPVGTTEAFF. CDR3 nucleotides: TGTGCCAGCAGTTCAGACAGGGGCCCCGTGGGGACCACTGAAGCTTTCTTT.

In its sample, this clonotype was seen many times. This sequence joins TRBV18 and TRBJ1-2; 8 positions match TRBD1. The germline gives CDR1 KGHSH, CDR2 LQKENI. The CDR3 extends over 16 amino acids. Germline trimming cut 3 bases from V and 4 bases from J; bases unmatched to any gene: 10. This chain's CDR3 is CASSPGTGLSPYGYTF. The CDR3 region has the DNA TGTGCCAGCTCACCCGGGACAGGCCTTTCCCCCTATGGCTACACCTTC.

At least ten counts were recorded for this clonotype. This chain links TRBV20-1 with TRBJ2-5; 9 bases are a match to TRBD2. The CDR3 contains 15 residues. Trimming at V came to 5 bases and at J to 6 bases, leaving 13 bases not matched to a gene. The V gene's germline CDR1 is DFQATT and CDR2 SNEGSKA (reference sequence). CDR3 in DNA: TGCAGTGCTCCCCCCGCTAGCGGGGCTCTGAAGACCCAGTACTTC. Protein product: CSAPPASGALKTQYF.

This clonotype came up many times. This chain connects TRBV5-1 to TRBJ2-1; 14 nucleotides align to TRBD2. V dropped 3 bases and J dropped 7; count of bases not matched to a gene: 6. In germline, CDR1 is SGHRS, CDR2 YFSETQ. CDR3 length equals 16 residues. DNA of the CDR3: TGCGCCAGCAGCTCCCGAGGACTAGCGGGGGGAAATGAGCAGTTCTTC. Translating gives CASSSRGLAGGNEQFF.

This clonotype appeared many times. The V and J genes are TRBV6-5 and TRBJ1-1, with 9 bases fitting TRBD1. The V and J ends lost 2 bases and 4 bases, in that order; junction bases with no gene match: 17. From germline, CDR1 is MNHEY and CDR2 SVGAGI. The CDR3 runs to 19 residues. Here the CDR3 DNA reads TGTGCCAGCAGTTACCTCTACCAAGGACAGGGGAGAGAGAGCACTGAAGCTTTCTTT. Translation gives CASSYLYQGQGRESTEAFF.

This clonotype occurred many times. V usage is TRBV28 and J usage is TRBJ2-7, with a weak D call TRBD2 (7 bases). V lost 2 bases, J lost 0 bases, and 17 bases lay in between. The CDR3 is 17 amino acids. Germline CDR1 and CDR2: MDHEN and SYDVKM. The CDR3 spells CASSLPRGGGLSYEQYF. The DNA for the CDR3 is TGTGCCAGCAGTTTACCACGAGGGGGGGGACTCTCCTACGAGCAGTACTTC.

This clonotype was seen many times. As DNA, the CDR3 is TGTGCCAGCAGCTCGGGACAGACACTCATAAAAAACATTCAGTACTTC. Amino acids: CASSSGQTLIKNIQYF. The genes are TRBV7-2 and TRBJ2-4; TRBD1 aligns across 7 bases. Per the germline V gene, CDR1 is SGHTA and CDR2 is FQGNSA. The CDR3 totals 16 residues. V lost 4 bases to trimming and J lost 4 bases; unmatched junction nucleotides: 10.